The 5 T cell receptor beta chains below come from one sample, sequenced in a study of blood T cell repertoires in COVID-19. Repertoires were generated with immunoSEQ multiplex PCR, while TCRdb's copy carries only in-frame clones and drops some. The sample has 110,000 or so clones; approximately 87% are singletons. What was sequenced was peripheral blood. The receptors derive from a woman aged 60 to 75 with acute or convalescent COVID-19.

The rearrangement joins TRBV6-5 to TRBJ2-3; D is uncertain. The CDR3 length is 14 residues. Per the germline V gene, CDR1 is MNHEY and CDR2 is SVGAGI. V lost 2 bases, J lost 0 bases, and 6 bases lay in between. CDR3: CASSYLGSTDTQYF. Written as DNA, the CDR3 is TGTGCCAGCAGTTACCTAGGCAGCACAGATACGCAGTATTTT.

The chain carries TRBV9 and TRBJ2-1; 7 bases map to TRBD1. V shed 3 bases and J 2 bases; nucleotides not matched to a gene: 2. Germline CDR1 is SGDLS and CDR2 is YYNGEE. CDR3 length: 14 amino acids. CDR3 DNA: TGTGCCAGCAGCGGGGGACAGACCTACAATGAGCAGTTCTTC. Encoded protein: CASSGGQTYNEQFF.

The chain carries TRBV3-1 (or the pseudogene TRBV3-2) and TRBJ1-2, with a tentative D call TRBD1 (6 bases). The germline V gene encodes CDR1 LGHDT and CDR2 YNNKEL (reference sequence). CDR3 length equals 15 residues. Deletions cut 5 bases from V and 0 bases from J, with 13 bases between. The DNA of the CDR3 is TGTGCCAGCAGCATCTGGGACATTTCTAACTATGGCTACACCTTC. Its translation: CASSIWDISNYGYTF.

The chain recombines TRBV30 with TRBJ2-2; TRBD2 aligns across 10 bases. Trimming took 1 base from V and 4 from J; bases not matched to a gene: 0. Germline values: CDR1 GTSNPN, CDR2 SVGIG (reference sequence). The CDR3 contains 14 residues. CDR3 sequence: CAWSGLAGTGELFF. The CDR3 DNA is TGTGCCTGGAGTGGACTAGCGGGCACCGGGGAGCTGTTTTTT.

The chain has TRBV27 and TRBJ2-7; TRBD2 is a possible D gene (6 bases). Germline assignment: CDR1 MNHEY and CDR2 SMNVEV (reference sequence). V shed 2 bases and J shed 7 bases, with 6 bases lying between them. There are 11 residues in the CDR3. The CDR3 loop is CASSLGGEQYF. CDR3 DNA: TGTGCCAGCAGTTTAGGGGGGGAGCAGTACTTC.